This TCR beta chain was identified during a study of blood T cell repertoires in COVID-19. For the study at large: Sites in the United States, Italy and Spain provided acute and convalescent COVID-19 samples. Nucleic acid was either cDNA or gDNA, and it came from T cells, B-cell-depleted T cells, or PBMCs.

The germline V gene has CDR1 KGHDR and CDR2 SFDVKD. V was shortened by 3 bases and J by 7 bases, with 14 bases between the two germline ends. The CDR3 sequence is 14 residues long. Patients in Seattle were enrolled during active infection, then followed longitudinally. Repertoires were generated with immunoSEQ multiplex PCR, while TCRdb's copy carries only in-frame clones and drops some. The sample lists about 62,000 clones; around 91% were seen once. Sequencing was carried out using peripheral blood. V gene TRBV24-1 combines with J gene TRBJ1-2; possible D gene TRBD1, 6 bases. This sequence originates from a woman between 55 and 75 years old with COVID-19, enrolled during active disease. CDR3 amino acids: CATSDTGTFGGYTF. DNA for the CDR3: TGTGCCACCAGTGATACCGGGACATTTGGTGGCTACACCTTC.